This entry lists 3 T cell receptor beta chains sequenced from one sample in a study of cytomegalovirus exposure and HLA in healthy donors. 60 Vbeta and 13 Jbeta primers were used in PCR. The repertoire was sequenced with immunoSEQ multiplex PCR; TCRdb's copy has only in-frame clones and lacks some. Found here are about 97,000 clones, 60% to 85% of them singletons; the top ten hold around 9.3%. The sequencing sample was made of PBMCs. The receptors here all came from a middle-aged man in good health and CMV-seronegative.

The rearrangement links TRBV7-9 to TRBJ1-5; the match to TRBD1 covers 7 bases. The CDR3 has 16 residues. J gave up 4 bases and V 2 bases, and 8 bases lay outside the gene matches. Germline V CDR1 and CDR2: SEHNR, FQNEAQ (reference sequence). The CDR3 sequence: CASSLWKGARNQPQHF. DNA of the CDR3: TGTGCCAGCAGCTTATGGAAGGGGGCGCGGAATCAGCCCCAGCATTTT.

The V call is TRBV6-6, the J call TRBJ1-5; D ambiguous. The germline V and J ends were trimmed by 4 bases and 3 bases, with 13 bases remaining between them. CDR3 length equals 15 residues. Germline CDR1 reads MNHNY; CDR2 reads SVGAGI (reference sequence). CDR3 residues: CASSSPSGYNQPQHF. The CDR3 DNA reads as TGTGCCAGCAGTTCCCCGAGCGGGTACAATCAGCCCCAGCATTTT.

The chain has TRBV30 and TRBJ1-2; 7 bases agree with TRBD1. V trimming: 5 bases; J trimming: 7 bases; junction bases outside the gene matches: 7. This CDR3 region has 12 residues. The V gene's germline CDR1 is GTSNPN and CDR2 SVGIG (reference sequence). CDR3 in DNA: TGTGCCTGGGACAGGGAGCATTCTGGCTACACCTTC. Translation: CAWDREHSGYTF.